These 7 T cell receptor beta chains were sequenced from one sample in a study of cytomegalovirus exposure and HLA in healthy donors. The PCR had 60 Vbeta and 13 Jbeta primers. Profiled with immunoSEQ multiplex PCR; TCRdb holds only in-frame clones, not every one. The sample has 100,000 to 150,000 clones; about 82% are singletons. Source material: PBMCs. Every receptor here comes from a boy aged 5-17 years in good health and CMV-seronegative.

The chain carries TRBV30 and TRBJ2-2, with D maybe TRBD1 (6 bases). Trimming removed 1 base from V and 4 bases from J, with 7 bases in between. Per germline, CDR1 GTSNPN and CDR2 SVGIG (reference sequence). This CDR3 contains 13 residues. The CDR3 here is CAWSGQATGELFF. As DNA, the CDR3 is TGTGCCTGGAGTGGACAGGCCACCGGGGAGCTGTTTTTT. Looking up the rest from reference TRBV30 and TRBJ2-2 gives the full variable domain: SQTIHQWPATLVQPVGSPLSLECTVEGTSNPNLYWYRQAAGRGLQLLFYSVGIGQISSEVPQNLSASRPQDRQFILSSKKLLLSDSGFYLCAWSGQATGELFFGEGSRLTVL.

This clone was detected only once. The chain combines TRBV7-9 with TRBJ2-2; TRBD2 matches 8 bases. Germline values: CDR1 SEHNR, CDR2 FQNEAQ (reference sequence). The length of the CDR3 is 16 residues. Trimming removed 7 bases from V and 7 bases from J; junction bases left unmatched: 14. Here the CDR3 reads CASNLPPGLGGGELFF. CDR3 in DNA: TGTGCCAGCAACCTTCCTCCGGGACTAGGAGGCGGGGAGCTGTTTTTT.

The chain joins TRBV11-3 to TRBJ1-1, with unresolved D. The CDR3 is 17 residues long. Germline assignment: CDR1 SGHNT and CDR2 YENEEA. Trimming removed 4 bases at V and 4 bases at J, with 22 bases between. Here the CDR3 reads CASSSLGRTGLSTEAFF. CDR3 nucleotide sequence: TGTGCCAGCAGCTCCCTCGGACGGACGGGGTTGAGCACTGAAGCTTTCTTT.

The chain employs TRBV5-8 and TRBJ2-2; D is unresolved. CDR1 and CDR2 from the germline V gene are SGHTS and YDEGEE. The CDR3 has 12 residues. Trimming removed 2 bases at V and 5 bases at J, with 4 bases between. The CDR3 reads CASSFITGELFF. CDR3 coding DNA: TGTGCCAGCAGCTTTATTACCGGGGAGCTGTTTTTT. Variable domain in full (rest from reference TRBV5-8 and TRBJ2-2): EAGVTQSPTHLIKTRGQQATLRCSPISGHTSVYWYQQALGLGLQFLLWYDEGEERNRGNFPPRFSGRQFPNYSSELNVNALELEDSALYLCASSFITGELFFGEGSRLTVL.

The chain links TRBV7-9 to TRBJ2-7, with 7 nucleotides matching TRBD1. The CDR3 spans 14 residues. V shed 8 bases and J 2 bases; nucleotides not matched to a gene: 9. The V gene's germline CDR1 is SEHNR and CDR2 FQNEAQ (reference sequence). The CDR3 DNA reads TGTGCCAGCTCTTCCCCGGGACAGCCCTACGAGCAGTACTTC. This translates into CASSSPGQPYEQYF.

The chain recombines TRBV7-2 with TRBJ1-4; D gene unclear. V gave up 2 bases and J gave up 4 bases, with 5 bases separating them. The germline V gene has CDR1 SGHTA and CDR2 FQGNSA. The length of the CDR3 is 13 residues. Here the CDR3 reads CASSLILNEKLFF. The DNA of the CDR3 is TGTGCCAGCAGCTTAATACTTAATGAAAAACTGTTTTTT.

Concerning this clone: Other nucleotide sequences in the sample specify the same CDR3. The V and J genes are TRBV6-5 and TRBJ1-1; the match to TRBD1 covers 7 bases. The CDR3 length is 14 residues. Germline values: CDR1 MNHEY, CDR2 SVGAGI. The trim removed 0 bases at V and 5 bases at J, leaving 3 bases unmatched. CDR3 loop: CASSYSQGGTEAFF. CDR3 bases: TGTGCCAGCAGTTACTCGCAGGGGGGAACTGAAGCTTTCTTT.